This T cell receptor (beta chain) was obtained from a study of siplizumab effects on memory and regulatory T cells. TCR templates numbering approximately 94,000 were assayed per sample. Sequenced by immunoSEQ multiplex PCR; TCRdb stores in-frame clones only, minus some. The repertoire holds 100,000 to 110,000 clones, with approximately 94% as singletons. V lost 5 bases and J lost 1; bases outside the gene matches: 10. Germline CDR1 reads SGHAT; CDR2 reads FQDESV (reference sequence). This CDR3 contains 18 residues. About this clone itself: Its cognate antigen is unknown.

Points from the study as a whole: Most alloreactive clones went unmapped to unstimulated subsets; only a minor fraction mapped. Most proliferating CD4+ or CD8+ clones, roughly 75-97%, had no naive or memory assignment.

The receptor was derived from a human donor in good health. Material: non-Treg CD4+ T cells sorted from blood. The chain joins TRBV11-1 to TRBJ2-6, with 8 bases lining up with TRBD1. CDR3 nucleotides: TGTGCCAGCAGCCACCGGGACAGGTCACATTCTGGGGCCAACGTCCTGACTTTC. Translation: CASSHRDRSHSGANVLTF.